This is a list of T cell receptor beta chains from one sample in a study of OX40 agonist ivuxolimab in advanced cancers. Using immunoSEQ multiplex PCR, the repertoire was profiled, and TCRdb retains in-frame clones only, with some absent. The repertoire holds 60,000 to 95,000 clones, roughly 84% seen once, with roughly 17% in the top ten. This material consisted of CD4+ or CD8+ T cells sorted from blood, taken in a trial of the OX40 agonist ivuxolimab. The source of these receptors is an adult with an advanced solid tumor such as melanoma, head and neck, liver or kidney cancer. The CDR3 runs from the conserved cysteine through the conserved F or W. A D gene is named only where the DNA matches it firmly. Clone size is shown for a subset of rows, as once, few, many or a class of expanded clone.

TRBV5-6,.,TRBJ1-1,.,CASSFRTEAFF,TGTGCCAGCAGCTTCCGCACTGAAGCTTTCTTT
TRBV7-2,.,TRBJ2-2,once,CASSLDNRLPTGELFF,TGTGCCAGCAGCTTAGATAATAGGCTCCCCACCGGGGAGCTGTTTTTT
TRBV2,TRBD1,TRBJ2-7,.,CASSPDRAFGGEQYF,TGTGCCAGCAGCCCCGACAGGGCCTTTGGGGGCGAGCAGTACTTC
TRBV7-9,.,TRBJ2-7,.,CASSLVALGSYEQYF,TGTGCCAGCAGCTTAGTGGCTCTCGGGTCCTACGAGCAGTACTTC
TRBV7-9,.,TRBJ1-1,.,CASSLPILQVWNTEAFF,TGTGCCAGCAGCTTGCCCATTTTACAGGTGTGGAACACTGAAGCTTTCTTT
TRBV5-5,.,TRBJ1-3,.,CASSFGRLGGNTIYF,TGTGCCAGCAGCTTCGGGCGACTGGGTGGAAACACCATATATTTT
TRBV6-5,TRBD2,TRBJ2-3,.,CASSYSSGSPDTQYF,TGTGCCAGCAGTTATTCTAGCGGGAGCCCAGATACGCAGTATTTT
TRBV5-1,TRBD1,TRBJ1-5,.,CASSLEGQPDQPQHF,TGCGCCAGCAGCTTGGAGGGACAGCCCGATCAGCCCCAGCATTTT
TRBV5-4,TRBD2,TRBJ2-1,.,CASGLAVQSSYNEQFF,TGTGCCAGTGGACTAGCGGTACAGAGCTCCTACAATGAGCAGTTCTTC
TRBV4-2,TRBD1,TRBJ1-6,.,CASRRDRTNSPLHF,TGTGCCAGCAGGAGGGACAGGACTAATTCACCCCTCCACTTT
TRBV19,.,TRBJ1-3,.,CASSKGAGPGNTIYF,TGTGCCAGTAGTAAAGGTGCAGGGCCAGGAAACACCATATATTTT
TRBV28,.,TRBJ1-2,.,CASSLYHQEGGYGYTF,TGTGCCAGCAGTCTTTATCATCAGGAGGGTGGCTATGGCTACACCTTC
TRBV15,.,TRBJ2-7,.,CATSRDLASVNEQYF,TGTGCCACCAGCAGAGATCTTGCTAGCGTCAACGAGCAGTACTTC
TRBV29-1,.,TRBJ2-1,.,CSVGGNEQFF,TGCAGCGTTGGGGGGAATGAGCAGTTCTTC
TRBV7-6,.,TRBJ2-7,.,CASSPPGRASYEQYF,TGTGCCAGCAGCCCTCCCGGAAGGGCCTCCTACGAGCAGTACTTC
TRBV7-9,.,TRBJ1-2,few,CASSAQRGIYGYTF,TGTGCCAGCAGCGCTCAAAGGGGGATCTATGGCTACACCTTC
TRBV27,.,TRBJ1-1,.,CASSSGRGTEAFF,TGTGCCAGCAGCTCCGGACGGGGGACTGAAGCTTTCTTT
TRBV6-6,.,TRBJ1-4,.,CASRNTQGKLFF,TGTGCCAGCAGGAATACCCAGGGAAAACTGTTTTTT
TRBV28,.,TRBJ1-5,.,CASSSPTPTAFSNQPQHF,TGTGCCAGCAGTTCGCCTACGCCGACAGCATTTAGCAATCAGCCCCAGCATTTT
TRBV11-2,TRBD2,TRBJ2-2,.,CASSHEAREYKRAGELFF,TGTGCCAGCAGCCATGAGGCGCGGGAGTATAAACGCGCCGGGGAGCTGTTTTTT
TRBV7-2,.,TRBJ2-7,.,CASSLDLVEQYF,TGTGCCAGCAGCTTAGATCTTGTGGAGCAGTACTTC
TRBV6-5,.,TRBJ2-7,.,CASSSQGHFSREQYF,TGTGCCAGCAGTTCCCAAGGCCACTTCAGCCGGGAGCAGTACTTC
TRBV6-6,.,TRBJ2-5,.,CASSYEGVGEETQYF,TGTGCCAGCAGTTACGAGGGAGTGGGGGAAGAGACCCAGTACTTC
TRBV27,.,TRBJ1-1,.,CASRGGPYTEAFF,TGTGCCAGCAGGGGGGGACCTTACACTGAAGCTTTCTTT
TRBV4-1,TRBD2,TRBJ2-1,.,CASSQGVGTSGYNEQFF,TGCGCCAGCAGCCAAGGGGTCGGGACTAGCGGATACAATGAGCAGTTCTTC
TRBV15,.,TRBJ1-5,few,CATSAHGGNQPQHF,TGTGCCACCAGCGCCCATGGGGGCAATCAGCCCCAGCATTTT
TRBV19,.,TRBJ2-1,.,CASSERVGIRNNEQFF,TGTGCCAGTAGTGAGAGGGTCGGGATTAGGAACAATGAGCAGTTCTTC
TRBV10-3,.,TRBJ1-1,.,CAISENTEAFF,TGTGCCATCAGTGAGAACACTGAAGCTTTCTTT
TRBV6-6,.,TRBJ1-1,.,CASSYSQNTEAFF,TGTGCCAGCAGTTACTCACAGAACACTGAAGCTTTCTTT
TRBV5-1,.,TRBJ2-3,.,CASSRDGVVRTDTQYF,TGCGCCAGCAGCAGAGACGGGGTGGTACGCACAGATACGCAGTATTTT
TRBV15,TRBD1,TRBJ2-2,.,CATSRNRGRITGELFF,TGTGCCACCAGCAGAAACAGGGGGCGCATAACCGGGGAGCTGTTTTTT
TRBV6-6,.,TRBJ2-4,.,CASSSVQNIQYF,TGTGCCAGCAGCTCCGTCCAAAACATTCAGTACTTC
TRBV28,.,TRBJ1-1,.,CASSLSGGRVEGGTEAFF,TGTGCCAGCAGTTTATCCGGGGGCAGGGTTGAGGGAGGCACTGAAGCTTTCTTT
TRBV6-6,.,TRBJ2-7,once,CASSSAGFSYEQYF,TGTGCCAGCAGTTCGGCGGGCTTCTCCTACGAGCAGTACTTC
TRBV10-2,.,TRBJ1-3,.,CASSEHSGNTIYF,TGCGCCAGCAGTGAACACTCTGGAAACACCATATATTTT
TRBV7-9,TRBD2,TRBJ2-1,.,CASSHRWGGEGEQFF,TGTGCCAGCAGTCATAGGTGGGGGGGAGAGGGAGAGCAGTTCTTC
TRBV11-2,.,TRBJ2-1,.,CASSLGEPRVDEQFF,TGTGCCAGCAGCTTAGGCGAACCCAGGGTCGATGAGCAGTTCTTC
TRBV27,.,TRBJ2-5,.,CASSWGYNRETQYF,TGTGCCAGCAGCTGGGGTTACAACCGGGAGACCCAGTACTTC
TRBV5-4,TRBD2,TRBJ2-7,.,CASSLGAGGPWYEQYF,TGTGCCAGCAGCTTGGGAGCGGGAGGGCCGTGGTACGAGCAGTACTTC
TRBV7-6,.,TRBJ2-7,.,CASSLVSDFYEQYF,TGTGCCAGCAGCTTAGTGAGCGACTTCTACGAGCAGTACTTC
TRBV18,TRBD1,TRBJ2-1,.,CASSMDRGAYNEQFF,TGTGCCAGCTCAATGGACAGGGGAGCTTACAATGAGCAGTTCTTC
TRBV6-5,.,TRBJ2-4,.,CASSYSLLLAKNIQYF,TGTGCCAGCAGTTACTCGTTACTTCTAGCCAAAAACATTCAGTACTTC
TRBV7-9,.,TRBJ2-7,.,CASSNPFTSYEQYF,TGTGCCAGCAGCAATCCTTTTACATCCTACGAGCAGTACTTC
TRBV7-9,.,TRBJ1-1,once,CASSQERAEAFF,TGTGCCAGCTCACAGGAAAGGGCTGAAGCTTTCTTT
TRBV7-2,TRBD1,TRBJ2-7,.,CASSLVGQSSYEQYF,TGTGCCAGCAGCTTAGTGGGACAGTCAAGCTACGAGCAGTACTTC
TRBV29-1,TRBD2,TRBJ2-1,.,CSVWTSGRAVGEQFF,TGCAGCGTTTGGACTAGCGGGAGGGCCGTTGGTGAGCAGTTCTTC
TRBV19,TRBD1,TRBJ1-4,.,CASSIGTGTGEKLFF,TGTGCCAGTAGTATTGGGACGGGGACAGGAGAAAAACTGTTTTTT
TRBV5-1,TRBD1,TRBJ1-3,.,CASSSTGTGGSGNTIYF,TGCGCCAGCAGCTCGACCGGGACAGGGGGCTCAGGAAACACCATATATTTT
TRBV6-6,TRBD2,TRBJ2-1,.,CASSYRTSGGYEQFF,TGTGCCAGCAGTTACCGGACTAGCGGGGGCTATGAGCAGTTCTTC
TRBV4-2,.,TRBJ1-1,.,CASSQVLGLNTEAFF,TGTGCCAGCAGCCAAGTTCTTGGCCTGAACACTGAAGCTTTCTTT
TRBV5-1,.,TRBJ2-1,.,CASSWMDPYNEQFF,TGCGCCAGCAGCTGGATGGACCCGTACAATGAGCAGTTCTTC
TRBV5-6,.,TRBJ1-6,.,CASSLATGARNSPLHF,TGTGCCAGCAGCTTGGCCACGGGGGCGCGTAATTCACCCCTCCACTTT
TRBV5-1,TRBD2,TRBJ2-5,.,CASSLEGTKGFGTQYF,TGCGCCAGCAGCTTGGAAGGGACTAAAGGATTTGGGACCCAGTACTTC
TRBV27,TRBD2,TRBJ2-3,.,CASSLGTSGPSTDTQYF,TGTGCCAGCAGTTTAGGGACTAGCGGCCCTAGCACAGATACGCAGTATTTT